This T cell receptor beta chain was observed in a study of blood T cell repertoires in COVID-19. The ends were cut back, 6 bases at V and 0 bases at J, with 18 bases in the middle. This CDR3 has 17 residues. The germline V gene has CDR1 SGHVS and CDR2 FQNEAQ. Some clones are missing from TCRdb's copy, which holds only in-frame ones; the method was immunoSEQ multiplex PCR. Of over 200,000 clones in the sample, roughly 80% were seen once. This receptor was obtained from a woman older than 75 with acute or convalescent COVID-19. Sequenced input: peripheral blood. V is TRBV7-8 and J is TRBJ1-5; a weak D match, TRBD1 (6 bases). The CDR3 DNA reads as TGTGCCAGCAGTCGGGACACCGGGCCGTATAGCAATCAGCCCCAGCATTTT. Translation: CASSRDTGPYSNQPQHF.